This record covers a single T cell receptor beta chain. Its antigen is not identified. Data came from immunoSEQ multiplex PCR; TCRdb stores just in-frame clones and leaves some out. The table includes just over 200,000 clones, approximately 70% detected once. This sample was included in a study of cytotoxic CD8 clonotypes in ibrutinib-treated CLL. For the study at large: Samples showed on average about 250,000 productive templates and more than 75,000 productive rearrangements. General study results and limits: Sustained-remission and progressing patients had unequal sampling times. The study found clonality rose at ibrutinib response, then fell toward baseline at progression.

The V end lost 4 bases, the J end lost 6 bases, and 18 bases lay between the germline ends. The CDR3 sequence is 15 residues long. The germline V gene encodes CDR1 SGHNT and CDR2 YYREEE (reference sequence). V usage is TRBV5-4 and J usage is TRBJ2-3, with D possibly being TRBD2 (6 bases). The source of this sequence is a human donor with chronic lymphocytic leukemia. The specimen was PBMCs, collected after 12 months of ibrutinib treatment. In DNA, the CDR3 is TGTGCCAGCAGCCTTCCGGGGGTGGCGCGTGATACGCAGTATTTT. It specifies CASSLPGVARDTQYF.